Below, 8 T cell receptor beta chains from the same sample are listed, as sequenced in a study of blood T cells in healthy people across ages. PCR was performed a second time for about 7 to 12 cycles using a sample-barcoded 5' primer and a J-beta primer mix. From the 5' RACE reads, TCRdb called clonotypes with MiXCR, one entry per CDR3 protein. The sample consists of nearly 800,000 distinct CDR3 sequences, around a quarter of them appearing once. In addition, the sample was reused for a study of T cells of mothers and their children.

The specimen was blood. Receptor source: a boy aged 5-17 years in good health.

The rearrangement links TRBV9 to TRBJ2-5; perhaps TRBD2 as D (6 bases). The V gene's germline CDR1 is SGDLS and CDR2 YYNGEE. V was pared by 3 bases and J by 2 bases, with 14 bases between. CDR3 size: 15 residues. The CDR3 coding sequence is TGTGCCAGCAGCGCCTTTGGGGGGAGTCAAGAGACCCAGTACTTC. This codes for CASSAFGGSQETQYF.

This clonotype was counted between two and nine times. DNA of the CDR3: TGTGCCAGCAGCACCCGGGAGGGGAGAAACACCATATATTTT. Protein product: CASSTREGRNTIYF. This chain uses TRBV7-2 with TRBJ1-3; a weak D match, TRBD1 (5 bases). Germline CDR1 reads SGHTA; CDR2 reads FQGNSA. The CDR3 is 14 residues long. With 5 bases removed from V and 5 bases from J, the gap between germline ends came to 13 bases.

This clonotype came up a few times. This chain connects TRBV12-3 or TRBV12-4 to TRBJ2-5; TRBD1 aligns across 11 bases. Gene TRBJ2-7 matches the end of the DNA better, so the J call may be wrong. The CDR3 contains 15 residues. The CDR3 region has the DNA TGTGCCAGCAGTTGGACAGGGGGCGATCCTCGCGAGCAGTACTTC. Translated: CASSWTGGDPREQYF.

The chain is built from TRBV28 and TRBJ1-4; 9 bases align to TRBD1. There are 15 residues in the CDR3. J gave up 4 bases and V 4 bases, and 4 bases lay outside the gene matches. Germline V lookup: CDR1 MDHEN, CDR2 SYDVKM. The CDR3 nucleotides read TGTGCCAGCAGTTACATGGACAGGGGTAATGAAAAACTGTTTTTT. The encoded protein is CASSYMDRGNEKLFF.

This clonotype was observed a few times. The chain joins TRBV11-2 to TRBJ1-6, with D uncertain. CDR3 size: 17 residues. V dropped 1 base and J dropped 7 bases, with 17 bases sitting between them. Germline V gene sequence: CDR1 SGHAT, CDR2 FQNNGV. The CDR3 loop is CASSLVGSSTWNSPLHF. The CDR3 region has the DNA TGTGCCAGCAGCTTAGTTGGTTCCAGTACGTGGAATTCACCCCTCCACTTT.

This clonotype was detected a few times. The rearrangement links TRBV28 to TRBJ2-7, with 9 bases lining up with TRBD2. The J segment lost 6 bases and the V segment lost 3 bases, leaving 6 bases of the junction unmatched. The CDR3 totals 14 residues. Germline V gene data show CDR1 as MDHEN and CDR2 as SYDVKM. The CDR3 coding sequence is TGTGCCAGCAGTTTGGCGGGGGGGTTAGGCGAGCAGTACTTC. Translating it yields CASSLAGGLGEQYF.

The rearrangement joins TRBV4-2 to TRBJ2-7; 7 positions agree with TRBD1. This CDR3 is built from 13 residues. Germline V gives CDR1 LGHNA, CDR2 YNFKEQ. V shed 3 bases, J shed 5 bases, and the junction held 4 bases outside the gene matches. The CDR3 DNA reads TGTGCCAGCAGCCAGAAAACAGGGGACGAGCAGTACTTC. This sequence encodes CASSQKTGDEQYF.

The chain carries TRBV7-9 and TRBJ2-4; no definite D call. The CDR3 consists of 13 residues. V gave up 5 bases and J gave up 9 bases, with 14 bases separating them. Germline V gene data show CDR1 as SEHNR and CDR2 as FQNEAQ (reference sequence). The DNA of the CDR3 is TGTGCCAGCAGCCCGATCAACGTCCCCATTCAGTACTTC. Encoded protein: CASSPINVPIQYF.